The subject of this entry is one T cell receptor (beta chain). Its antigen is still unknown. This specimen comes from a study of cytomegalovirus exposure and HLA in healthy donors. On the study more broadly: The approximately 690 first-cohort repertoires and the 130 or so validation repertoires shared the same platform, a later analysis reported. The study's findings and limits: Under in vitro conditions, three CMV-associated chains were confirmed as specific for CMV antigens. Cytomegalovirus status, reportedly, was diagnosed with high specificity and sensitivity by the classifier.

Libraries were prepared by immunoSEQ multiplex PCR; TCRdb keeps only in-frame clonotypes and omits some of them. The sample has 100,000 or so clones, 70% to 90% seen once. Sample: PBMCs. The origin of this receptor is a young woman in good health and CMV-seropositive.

CDR3 loop: CASGRAFTGELFF. In nucleotides, the CDR3 is TGTGCCAGTGGGCGGGCGTTCACCGGGGAGCTGTTTTTT. The chain recombines TRBV19 with TRBJ2-2, with a tentative D call TRBD2 (5 bases). The CDR3 runs to 13 residues. The V and J ends lost 8 bases and 4 bases respectively, with 11 bases between them. The germline V gene encodes CDR1 LNHDA and CDR2 SQIVND (reference sequence).